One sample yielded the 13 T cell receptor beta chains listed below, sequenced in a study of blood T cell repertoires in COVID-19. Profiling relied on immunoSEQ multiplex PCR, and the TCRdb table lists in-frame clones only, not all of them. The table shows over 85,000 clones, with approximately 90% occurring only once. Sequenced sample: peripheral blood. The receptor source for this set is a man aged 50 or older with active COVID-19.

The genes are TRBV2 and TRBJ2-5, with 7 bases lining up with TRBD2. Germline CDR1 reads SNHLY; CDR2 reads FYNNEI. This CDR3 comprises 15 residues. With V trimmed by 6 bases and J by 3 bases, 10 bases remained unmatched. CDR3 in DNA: TGTGCCAGCAGGGTCCCGGGACTACTAAAAGAGACCCAGTACTTC. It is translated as CASRVPGLLKETQYF.

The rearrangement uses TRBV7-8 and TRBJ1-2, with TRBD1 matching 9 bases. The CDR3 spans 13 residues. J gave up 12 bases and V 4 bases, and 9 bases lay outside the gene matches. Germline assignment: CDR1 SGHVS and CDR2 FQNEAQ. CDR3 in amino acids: CASSSPGQGGHTF. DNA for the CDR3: TGTGCCAGCAGCTCTCCGGGACAGGGAGGACACACCTTC. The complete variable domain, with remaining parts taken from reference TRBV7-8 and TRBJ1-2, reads GAGVSQSPRYKVAKRGQDVALRCDPISGHVSLFWYQQALGQGPEFLTYFQNEAQLDKSGLPSDRFFAERPEGSVSTLKIQRTQQEDSAVYLCASSSPGQGGHTFGSGTRLTVV.

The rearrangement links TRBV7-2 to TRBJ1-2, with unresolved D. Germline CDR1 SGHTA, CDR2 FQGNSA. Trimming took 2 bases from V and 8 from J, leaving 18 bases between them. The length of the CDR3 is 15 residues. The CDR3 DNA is TGTGCCAGCAGCTTACAGAGTAGCGTGCTAGGGGGCTACACCTTC. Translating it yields CASSLQSSVLGGYTF.

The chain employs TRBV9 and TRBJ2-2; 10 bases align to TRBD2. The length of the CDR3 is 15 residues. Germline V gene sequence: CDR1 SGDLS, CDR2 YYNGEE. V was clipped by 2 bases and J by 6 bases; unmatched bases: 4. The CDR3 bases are TGTGCCAGCAGCGTTAGCGGGGGGCTTTCCGGGGAGCTGTTTTTT. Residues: CASSVSGGLSGELFF.

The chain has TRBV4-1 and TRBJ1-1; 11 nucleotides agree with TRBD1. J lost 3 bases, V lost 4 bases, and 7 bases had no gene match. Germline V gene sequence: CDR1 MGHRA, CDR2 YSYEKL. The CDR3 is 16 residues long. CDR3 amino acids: CASSRSGQGADTEAFF. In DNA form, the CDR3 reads TGCGCCAGCAGCCGTTCAGGACAGGGGGCTGACACTGAAGCTTTCTTT.

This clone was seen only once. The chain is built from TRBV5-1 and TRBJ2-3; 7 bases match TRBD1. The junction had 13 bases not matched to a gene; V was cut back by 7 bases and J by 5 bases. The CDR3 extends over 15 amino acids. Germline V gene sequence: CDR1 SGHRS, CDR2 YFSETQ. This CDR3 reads CASLPGQALEDTQYF. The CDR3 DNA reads TGCGCCAGCCTACCCGGACAGGCACTCGAAGATACGCAGTATTTT.

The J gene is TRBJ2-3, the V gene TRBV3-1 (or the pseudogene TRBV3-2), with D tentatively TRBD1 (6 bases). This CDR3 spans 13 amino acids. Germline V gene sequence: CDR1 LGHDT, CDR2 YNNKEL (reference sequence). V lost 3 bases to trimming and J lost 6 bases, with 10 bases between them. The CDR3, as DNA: TGTGCCAGCAGCCATGGCAGGGGCGATACGCAGTATTTT. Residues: CASSHGRGDTQYF.

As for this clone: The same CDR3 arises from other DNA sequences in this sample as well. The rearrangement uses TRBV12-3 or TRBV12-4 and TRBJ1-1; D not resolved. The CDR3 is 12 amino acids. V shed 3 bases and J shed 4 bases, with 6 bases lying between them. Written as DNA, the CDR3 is TGTGCCAGCAGTTTTGGAGGCACTGAAGCTTTCTTT. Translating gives CASSFGGTEAFF.

The CDR3 bases are TGTGCCAGCAGGGTGAGGGAAAACTACGAGCAGTACTTC. It encodes CASRVRENYEQYF. This chain connects TRBV6-5 to TRBJ2-7, with a tentative D call TRBD2 (5 bases). Trimming removed 6 bases from V and 3 bases from J, with 12 bases in between. Germline lookup yields CDR1 MNHEY and CDR2 SVGAGI. The length of the CDR3 is 13 residues.

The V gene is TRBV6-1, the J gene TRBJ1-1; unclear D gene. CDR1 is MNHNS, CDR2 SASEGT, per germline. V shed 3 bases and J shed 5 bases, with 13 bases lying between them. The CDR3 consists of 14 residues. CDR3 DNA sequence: TGTGCCAGCAGTGAGGGCAGTTTTCGGACTGAAGCTTTCTTT. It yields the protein CASSEGSFRTEAFF.

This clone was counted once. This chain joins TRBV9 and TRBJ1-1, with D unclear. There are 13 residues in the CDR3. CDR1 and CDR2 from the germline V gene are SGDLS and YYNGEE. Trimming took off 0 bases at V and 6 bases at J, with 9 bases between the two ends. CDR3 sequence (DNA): TGTGCCAGCAGCGTAGCCCCGCGGGCTGAAGCTTTCTTT. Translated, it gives CASSVAPRAEAFF.

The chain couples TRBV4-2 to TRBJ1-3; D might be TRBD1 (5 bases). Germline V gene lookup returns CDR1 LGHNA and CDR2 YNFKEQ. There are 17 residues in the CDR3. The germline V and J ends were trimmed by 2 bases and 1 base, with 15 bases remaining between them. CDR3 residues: CASSQLPLGGSGNTIYF. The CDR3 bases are TGTGCCAGCAGCCAATTGCCTCTCGGGGGATCTGGAAACACCATATATTTT.

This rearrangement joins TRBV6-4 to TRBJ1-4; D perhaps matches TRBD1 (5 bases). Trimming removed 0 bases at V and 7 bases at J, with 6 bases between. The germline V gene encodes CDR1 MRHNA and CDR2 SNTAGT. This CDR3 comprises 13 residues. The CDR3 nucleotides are TGTGCCAGCAGTGACTCAAGGGGTGAAAAACTGTTTTTT. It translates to CASSDSRGEKLFF.